The 23 T cell receptor beta chains presented below share a single source sample, sequenced in a study of cytomegalovirus exposure and HLA in healthy donors (dated by TCRdb to about 2017). Libraries were prepared through the immunoSEQ multiplex PCR assay. For the multiplex PCR, a mixture combining 60 forward primers for TCR Vbeta segments and 13 reverse primers for TCR Jbeta segments was used. Drawn from immuneACCESS, this table holds only the in-frame rearrangements with V and J called that TCRdb kept. Clones are partly lost; checked studies trace under half to an unresolved V gene and leave the rest unexplained. This sample holds under 200,000 clones; around four fifths were observed only once. The ten largest clones take up 1% of the sample. Sequencing was done on a sample of PBMCs. All receptors derive from a woman aged 45-60 years in good health and CMV-seropositive.

This clone was seen just once. CDR3 sequence reads: CASSIVWGQGGEQYF. The CDR3 region has the DNA TGTGCCAGTAGTATAGTATGGGGACAGGGAGGCGAGCAGTACTTC. V usage is TRBV19 and J usage is TRBJ2-7, with 9 bases matching TRBD1. This CDR3 is built from 15 residues. J lost 6 bases, V lost 1 base, and 7 bases had no gene match. Germline V lookup: CDR1 LNHDA, CDR2 SQIVND (reference sequence).

A single count supports this clone. CDR3 sequence (DNA): TGCAGCGCCTTGCAGGCTGGGGCCAACGTCCTGACTTTC. Translation gives CSALQAGANVLTF. V usage is TRBV29-1 and J usage is TRBJ2-6, with no clear D. Trimming shortened V by 7 bases and J by 2 bases, and 9 bases separated the two germline ends. The CDR3 has 13 amino acids. Germline V gene lookup returns CDR1 SQVTM and CDR2 ANQGSEA.

CDR3 sequence: CASSVDTGNTIYF. CDR3 in DNA: TGTGCCAGCAGCGTAGATACTGGAAACACCATATATTTT. The chain couples TRBV9 to TRBJ1-3, with D unclear. With 0 bases removed from V and 2 bases from J, the gap between germline ends came to 3 bases. The CDR3 sequence is 13 residues long. The germline V gene has CDR1 SGDLS and CDR2 YYNGEE.

The chain joins TRBV7-3 to TRBJ2-1; 11 bases match TRBD2. The germline V gene encodes CDR1 SGHTA and CDR2 FQGTGA. CDR3 length: 15 amino acids. V lost 4 bases, J lost 4 bases, and 3 bases stayed unmatched. The DNA for the CDR3 is TGTGCCAGCAGCTCGACTAGCGGGGTGTACAATGAGCAGTTCTTC. It codes for CASSSTSGVYNEQFF.

The chain uses TRBV19 and TRBJ2-1; D call uncertain. V shed 5 bases and J shed 5 bases, with 13 bases lying between them. The germline V gene encodes CDR1 LNHDA and CDR2 SQIVND (reference sequence). The length of the CDR3 is 14 residues. CDR3 DNA sequence: TGTGCCAGTAGTCCCTCCCGCGCCCACAATGAGCAGTTCTTC. It specifies CASSPSRAHNEQFF.

The chain combines TRBV21-1 with TRBJ2-6; TRBD1, the D gene given by the table, was not confirmed from the DNA. TRBV21-1 is a pseudogene. This CDR3 region has 19 residues. The CDR3 loop reads CASTFYHRDRGSGANVLTF. The CDR3 nucleotides are TGTGCCAGCACCTTTTACCACCGGGACAGGGGCTCTGGGGCCAACGTCCTGACTTTC.

The chain recombines TRBV7-2 with TRBJ2-7; 8 bases are shared with TRBD1. The J segment lost 7 bases and the V segment lost 5 bases, leaving 4 bases of the junction unmatched. From germline, CDR1 is SGHTA and CDR2 FQGNSA. The CDR3 has 12 amino acids. The CDR3 DNA reads TGTGCCAGCAGCCCACGGACAGGGGAGCAGTACTTC. It encodes CASSPRTGEQYF.

This clone was detected a few times. V and J are TRBV25-1 and TRBJ2-3; 12 positions agree with TRBD2. Germline V gene data show CDR1 as MGHDK and CDR2 as SYGVNS. The CDR3 contains 16 residues. After removal of 3 bases from V and 5 bases from J, the junction contained 6 bases not matched to a gene. The CDR3 is CASSDPSGGAGDTQYF. Written as DNA, the CDR3 is TGTGCCAGCAGTGACCCTAGCGGGGGGGCCGGAGATACGCAGTATTTT.

The genes are TRBV27 and TRBJ2-5, with 13 bases aligning to TRBD2. Looked up from germline, CDR1 is MNHEY and CDR2 is SMNVEV (reference sequence). The trim removed 7 bases at V and 4 bases at J, leaving 12 bases unmatched. The CDR3 length is 17 residues. The CDR3 nucleotides read TGTGCCAGCAAAAAATTCCCCGGGACTAGCGGGGCAGAGACCCAGTACTTC. This gives the protein CASKKFPGTSGAETQYF.

For this clone: Sequence at one end of the junction differs from germline and may be a read error. The V call is TRBV7-9, the J call TRBJ2-2; 7 bases align to TRBD1. CDR3 length equals 16 residues. Germline loops: CDR1 SEHNR, CDR2 FQNEAQ (reference sequence). In DNA form, the CDR3 reads TGTTCCAGCAGCTTTTCCGAGACAGGGAAACCTCGGGAGCTGTTTTTT. This sequence encodes CSSSFSETGKPRELFF.

J is TRBJ2-4 and V is TRBV6-6, with 9 bases matching TRBD1. This CDR3 comprises 16 residues. Per the germline V gene, CDR1 is MNHNY and CDR2 is SVGAGI (reference sequence). V was clipped by 5 bases and J by 4 bases; unmatched bases: 9. CDR3 nucleotide sequence: TGTGCCAGCAGTCCCCGAGTAGACAGGGGGAAAAACATTCAGTACTTC. Its translation is CASSPRVDRGKNIQYF.

The chain links TRBV28 to TRBJ1-2; 12 bases match TRBD1. Germline lookup yields CDR1 MDHEN and CDR2 SYDVKM. Germline trimming cut 7 bases from V and 7 bases from J; bases unmatched to any gene: 10. The CDR3 consists of 15 residues. The CDR3 coding sequence is TGTGCCAGCACCCTGGCGGGGACAGGGGGCCGTGGCTACACCTTC. It is translated as CASTLAGTGGRGYTF.

This clone was detected once. The V and J genes are TRBV18 and TRBJ2-3; 10 bases line up with TRBD1. The CDR3 has 17 amino acids. Trimming removed 5 bases from V and 1 base from J; junction bases left unmatched: 9. Germline V gene sequence: CDR1 KGHSH, CDR2 LQKENI. The CDR3 spells CASSAGQGVFGTDTQYF. The CDR3 nucleotides are TGTGCCAGCTCAGCTGGACAGGGGGTATTTGGCACAGATACGCAGTATTTT. The variable domain in full, with the rest retrieved from reference TRBV18 and TRBJ2-3, is NAGVMQNPRHLVRRRGQEARLRCSPMKGHSHVYWYRQLPEEGLKFMVYLQKENIIDESGMPKERFSAEFPKEGPSILRIQQVVRGDSAAYFCASSAGQGVFGTDTQYFGPGTRLTVL.

The chain couples TRBV28 to TRBJ1-2; D perhaps matches TRBD1 (6 bases). Germline CDR1 and CDR2: MDHEN and SYDVKM. Trimming removed 5 bases at V and 4 bases at J, with 14 bases between. The CDR3 is made up of 14 amino acids. In nucleotides, the CDR3 is TGTGCCAGCAGTAGGGGGGGCGCACGCTATGGCTACACCTTC. Translated, it gives CASSRGGARYGYTF.

This chain joins TRBV11-2 and TRBJ2-1; the D gene is possibly TRBD2 (6 bases). The CDR3 has 14 amino acids. Trimming left V 3 bases short and J 3 bases short, with 9 bases between. Germline CDR1 reads SGHAT; CDR2 reads FQNNGV. The CDR3 spells CASSFAGRYNEQFF. The CDR3 region has the DNA TGTGCCAGCAGCTTTGCGGGGCGCTACAATGAGCAGTTCTTC.

This sequence joins TRBV10-3 and TRBJ2-1; TRBD2 matches at 10 bases. Trimming at V came to 8 bases and at J to 8 bases, leaving 12 bases not matched to a gene. This CDR3 has 15 amino acids. Germline V gene lookup returns CDR1 ENHRY and CDR2 SYGVKD. CDR3 DNA: TGTGCCATCGCCGATCCCCTAGCGGGAGTCTATGAGCAGTTCTTC. Translation gives CAIADPLAGVYEQFF.

Concerning this clone itself: This sample includes further DNA sequences coding for the same CDR3. The chain employs TRBV7-8 and TRBJ2-1; 8 bases are shared with TRBD2. Losses at the gene ends were 5 bases for V and 4 bases for J; bases not matched to a gene: 7. The length of the CDR3 is 15 residues. Germline values: CDR1 SGHVS, CDR2 FQNEAQ. CDR3 coding DNA: TGTGCCAGCAGCCGCGGGGGGCAGAAATACAATGAGCAGTTCTTC. This translates into CASSRGGQKYNEQFF.

The chain couples TRBV28 to TRBJ2-3; TRBD2 agrees at 14 bases. Losses at the gene ends were 3 bases for V and 2 bases for J; bases not matched to a gene: 7. CDR3 length: 18 residues. CDR1 and CDR2 (germline): MDHEN, SYDVKM. Written as DNA, the CDR3 is TGTGCCAGCAGTTTCCCGGGACTAGCGGGAGATTCCACAGATACGCAGTATTTT. This gives the protein CASSFPGLAGDSTDTQYF.

The chain is built from TRBV27 and TRBJ1-1; D may be TRBD1 (6 bases). Trimming left V 2 bases short and J 7 bases short, with 11 bases between. Looked up from germline, CDR1 is MNHEY and CDR2 is SMNVEV (reference sequence). CDR3 length: 13 residues. CDR3 sequence (DNA): TGTGCCAGCAGTTTAGGGGGCATTAGTGAAGCTTTCTTT. Its translation is CASSLGGISEAFF.

This clone was seen once. V is TRBV19 and J is TRBJ2-1; D ambiguous. Germline V gene lookup returns CDR1 LNHDA and CDR2 SQIVND (reference sequence). Trimming left V 4 bases short and J 6 bases short, with 7 bases between. The CDR3 length is 12 residues. CDR3 nucleotide sequence: TGTGCCAGTAGTACCCGGGTCAATGAGCAGTTCTTC. Its protein product is CASSTRVNEQFF. Complete variable domain (other parts from reference TRBV19 and TRBJ2-1): DGGITQSPKYLFRKEGQNVTLSCEQNLNHDAMYWYRQDPGQGLRLIYYSQIVNDFQKGDIAEGYSVSREKKESFPLTVTSAQKNPTAFYLCASSTRVNEQFFGPGTRLTVL.

This clone was recorded once. The chain employs TRBV4-2 and TRBJ2-3, with 8 bases matching TRBD2. The junction had 10 bases not matched to a gene; V was cut back by 0 bases and J by 5 bases. Germline V gene data show CDR1 as LGHNA and CDR2 as YNFKEQ. The CDR3 runs to 17 residues. CDR3 region: CASSQDFIAGMGDTQYF. The CDR3 DNA is TGTGCCAGCAGCCAAGATTTCATAGCGGGAATGGGAGATACGCAGTATTTT.

The genes are TRBV28 and TRBJ2-5, with TRBD1 identical over 7 bases. This CDR3 is built from 14 residues. Per the germline V gene, CDR1 is MDHEN and CDR2 is SYDVKM. The junction had 6 bases not matched to a gene; V was cut back by 3 bases and J by 5 bases. The CDR3 bases are TGTGCCAGCAGTTTCACAGGGGTGGGGGAGACCCAGTACTTC. Encoded protein: CASSFTGVGETQYF.

This clone was counted only a few times. V and J are TRBV6-6 and TRBJ1-2; 9 bases are a match to TRBD1. This CDR3 comprises 15 residues. Germline V gene sequence: CDR1 MNHNY, CDR2 SVGAGI (reference sequence). The V segment lost 5 bases and the J segment 7 bases; nucleotides outside the gene matches: 11. The CDR3: CASSTTTGGLSGYTF. The CDR3 nucleotides read TGTGCCAGCAGTACCACCACAGGGGGCCTCTCTGGCTACACCTTC.